One T cell receptor beta chain is described in this entry. The CDR3 is 15 residues long. With 4 bases clipped from V and 12 bases from J, the junction kept 15 bases outside the gene matches. Per germline, CDR1 SGDLS and CDR2 YYNGEE. The sample belongs to a study of T cell changes during pregnancy in multiple sclerosis. The assay was immunoSEQ multiplex PCR, and TCRdb's table has in-frame clones only and misses some. The sample lists roughly 80,000 clones, about 90% occurring once. This TCR was recovered from a female donor with multiple sclerosis, enrolled in a pregnancy study. The rearrangement joins TRBV9 to TRBJ1-4; TRBD1 aligns across 7 bases. The material sequenced was peripheral blood, taken before pregnancy. The CDR3 sequence: CASSQYGQAGGELFF. The CDR3 coding sequence is TGTGCCAGCAGCCAATATGGACAGGCGGGGGGGGAACTGTTTTTT.